The source of this T cell receptor beta chain is a study of tumor-infiltrating lymphocytes in primary liver carcinoma. Overall study results and limits: Compared with tumor region pairs, tumor-adjacent and tumor-blood pairs overlapped less.

This clonotype showed up just a few times. Antigen specificity is unknown. Production of TCR beta cDNA used around 500 ng total RNA together with a constant-region primer. Three-round nested multiplex PCR performed with slightly modified ARM-PCR produced the TCR beta libraries. TCRdb used MiXCR to reprocess the multiplex PCR reads, holding one entry per CDR3 protein. The sample consists of fewer than 400,000 distinct CDR3 sequences, about three fifths of them appearing once. Blood RNA was derived from unsorted whole blood, and germline DNA was extracted too. Around 3.9 milliliters of peripheral blood were drawn preoperatively. The TCR originated in a woman in her thirties with primary liver carcinoma and hepatitis B virus infection. Specimen: peripheral blood.

CDR3 amino acids: CASSEARGAYTANTEAFF. The CDR3 nucleotides read TGTGCCAGCAGTGAAGCTCGAGGGGCCTATACCGCAAACACTGAAGCTTTCTTT. The V call is TRBV6-1, the J call TRBJ1-1, with D perhaps matching TRBD1 (5 bases). The V end was cut by 0 bases, the J end by 2 bases, with 19 bases between. This CDR3 spans 18 amino acids. Germline V gene data show CDR1 as MNHNS and CDR2 as SASEGT.